These T cell receptor beta chains were read from a single sample in a study of control samples from healthy donors and cancer patients. Profiled with immunoSEQ multiplex PCR; TCRdb holds only in-frame clones, not every one. The repertoire holds 90,000 to 110,000 clones, with roughly four fifths as singletons. Material for sequencing was blood. Receptors were obtained from a woman aged 45-60 years in good health. The CDR3 runs from the conserved cysteine through the conserved F or W. A D gene is named only where the DNA matches it firmly. Size tells how often a clone was seen (once, few, many) or the class of an expanded clone, and some rows leave it out.

clone size	V gene	D gene	J gene	CDR3 DNA	CDR3 protein
.	TRBV6-7	.	TRBJ2-6	TGTGCCAGCAGACTGATCTCTGGGGCCAACGTCCTGACTTTC	CASRLISGANVLTF
.	TRBV7-2	TRBD1	TRBJ2-1	TGTGCCAGCGACCCCGGGACAGTATACAATGAGCAGTTCTTC	CASDPGTVYNEQFF
.	TRBV6-2/TRBV6-3	.	TRBJ2-1	TGTGCCAGCAGTTACGATTCGGGAGAATACAATGAGCAGTTCTTC	CASSYDSGEYNEQFF
.	TRBV28	.	TRBJ1-2	TGTGCCAGCACCCCTCAGGCATACTATGGCTACACCTTC	CASTPQAYYGYTF
.	TRBV29-1	TRBD2	TRBJ2-2	TGCACCGTCGGACTAGCGGGAGATACCGGGGAGCTGTTTTTT	CTVGLAGDTGELFF
.	TRBV6-5	.	TRBJ1-1	TGTGCCAGCAGTTACTCCGACCGGGCGAGGGCTTTCTTT	CASSYSDRARAFF
few	TRBV5-1	TRBD1	TRBJ1-2	TGCGCCAGCAGCTCACCCCGGACAGGGACTATGGCAGCTAACTATGGCTACACCTTC	CASSSPRTGTMAANYGYTF
.	TRBV2	.	TRBJ1-1	TGTGCCAGCAGAAAAAAAGGCAGGTTGGACACTGAAGCTTTCTTT	CASRKKGRLDTEAFF
.	TRBV4-2	.	TRBJ2-6	TGTGCCAGCAGCCAAGCCGGGTCTGGGGCCAACGTCCTGACTTTC	CASSQAGSGANVLTF
.	TRBV5-4	TRBD1	TRBJ2-2	TGTGCCAGCAGTGGGGACAGGGCCACCACCGGGGAGCTGTTTTTT	CASSGDRATTGELFF
.	TRBV12-3/TRBV12-4	.	TRBJ2-2	TGTGCCAGCAGTCCAGTCCAAGTCGGGGAGCTGTTTTTT	CASSPVQVGELFF
.	TRBV5-8	.	TRBJ1-1	TGTGCCAGCACCAGGAGGACTGAAGCTTTCTTT	CASTRRTEAFF
.	TRBV6-5	TRBD1	TRBJ2-7	TGTGCCAGCAGTTACTCGAGACAGGGGTGGTACGAGCAGTACTTC	CASSYSRQGWYEQYF
.	TRBV6-6	.	TRBJ2-1	TGTGCCAGCAGTTACTCAGGCTTTGGGAATGAGCAGTTCTTC	CASSYSGFGNEQFF
few	TRBV12-5	.	TRBJ1-1	TGTGCTAGTGGTCTCCCCGTCGGGGGGACTGGGGGAGAAGCTTTCTTT	CASGLPVGGTGGEAFF
few	TRBV18	.	TRBJ1-1	TGTGCCAGCTCACCCGGCGGTCGGGCTGAAGCTTTCTTT	CASSPGGRAEAFF
.	TRBV28	.	TRBJ1-4	TGTGCCAGCAGTTTATCAGGAGGGGATAATGAAAAACTGTTTTTT	CASSLSGGDNEKLFF
.	TRBV6-2/TRBV6-3	.	TRBJ1-2	TGTGCCAGCAGTTACGAAGCGAAAACGATGGACCGTGATGGCTACACCTTC	CASSYEAKTMDRDGYTF
.	TRBV4-1	.	TRBJ2-2	TGCGCCAGCAGTCTTCTAGAACAGGGAAACACCGGGGAGCTGTTTTTT	CASSLLEQGNTGELFF
.	TRBV7-9	.	TRBJ2-7	TGTGCCAGCAGCTCAGGGCTTTACGAGCAGTACTTC	CASSSGLYEQYF
.	TRBV6-6	.	TRBJ1-1	TGTGCCAGCAGTTACAAAAGCACAGGGGAAGCTTTCTTT	CASSYKSTGEAFF
once	TRBV15	.	TRBJ1-1	TGTGCCACCAGCAGAGGACGGAATGAAGCTTTCTTT	CATSRGRNEAFF
once	TRBV28	TRBD1	TRBJ1-2	TGTGCCAGCAGTTCCCTGTTAGGACAGGGAAGAGGAGGCTACACCTTC	CASSSLLGQGRGGYTF
.	TRBV6-5	.	TRBJ1-6	TGTGCCAGCAGGGTCAGGGGTAATTCACCCCTCCACTTT	CASRVRGNSPLHF
.	TRBV5-5	.	TRBJ1-6	TGTGCCAGCAGCCCGGGGAATGCAGGGCACTCACCCCTCCACTTT	CASSPGNAGHSPLHF
.	TRBV2	.	TRBJ1-2	TGTGCCAGCAGTGAAGCTGCGGGATCCTATAGTGGCTACACCTTC	CASSEAAGSYSGYTF
.	TRBV7-2	TRBD2	TRBJ2-7	TGTGCCAGCAGCTTCGGGCGGGGGTCCTACGAGCAGTACTTC	CASSFGRGSYEQYF
.	TRBV14	.	TRBJ1-3	TGTGCCAGCAGCCAAGGAGTATTATCGGCACCGGGAAACACCATATATTTT	CASSQGVLSAPGNTIYF
.	TRBV6-5	.	TRBJ1-1	TGTGCCAGCAGTTACGGTAGCGAGCTGAACACTGAAGCTTTCTTT	CASSYGSELNTEAFF
few	TRBV9	TRBD1	TRBJ1-1	TGTGCCAGCAGCGTAGCGGCACAGGGGAATGAAGCTTTCTTT	CASSVAAQGNEAFF
.	TRBV9	.	TRBJ1-6	TGTGCCAGCAGCTTTTCGCAGGGAGCGGATTCACCCCTCCACTTT	CASSFSQGADSPLHF
once	TRBV30	.	TRBJ1-1	TGTGCCTGGAGTGCTCTGTCTCCTGGCACTGAAGCTTTCTTT	CAWSALSPGTEAFF
.	TRBV2	.	TRBJ1-1	TGTGCCAGCAGAACGGGACTGAACACTGAAGCTTTCTTT	CASRTGLNTEAFF
.	TRBV19	TRBD2	TRBJ2-7	TGTGCCAGTAGTCTAGCGGGGGGCTATCCCTACGAGCAGTACTTC	CASSLAGGYPYEQYF
.	TRBV3-1/TRBV3-2	.	TRBJ1-1	TGTGCCAGCAGCCAAGAGTCCGGGCTTACTGAAGCTTTCTTT	CASSQESGLTEAFF
once	TRBV7-6	.	TRBJ1-1	TGTGCCAGCAGCTTAGGGGGGGTGAACACTGAAGCTTTCTTT	CASSLGGVNTEAFF
.	TRBV5-1	.	TRBJ1-1	TGCGCCAGCAGCTTATCGGGGTGGGGCACTGAAGCTTTCTTT	CASSLSGWGTEAFF
.	TRBV7-9	.	TRBJ2-7	TGTGCCAGCAGTTACTCTGACTACGAGCAGTACTTC	CASSYSDYEQYF
.	TRBV11-2	.	TRBJ2-7	TGTGCCAGCAGCTTAGGGACTACCTCCTACGAGCAGTACTTC	CASSLGTTSYEQYF
.	TRBV5-4	.	TRBJ1-1	TGTGCCAGCAGCTTGGATGAGGCAACTGAAGCTTTCTTT	CASSLDEATEAFF
.	TRBV6-5	.	TRBJ1-1	TGTGCCAGCAGCTCCTACACTGAAGCTTTCTTT	CASSSYTEAFF
.	TRBV29-1	.	TRBJ1-3	TGCAGCGTTGAACAGCAATTCTCTGGAAACACCATATATTTT	CSVEQQFSGNTIYF
.	TRBV19	.	TRBJ1-3	TGTGCCAGTAGTATGCGTCCAGGAGAAAACACCATATATTTT	CASSMRPGENTIYF
.	TRBV2	TRBD1	TRBJ1-1	TGTGCCAGCAGGGGGGACAGGGAGGGCACTGAAGCTTTCTTT	CASRGDREGTEAFF
.	TRBV20-1	.	TRBJ2-3	TGCAGTGCTAGATCCACCGATACGCAGTATTTT	CSARSTDTQYF
.	TRBV27	TRBD1	TRBJ1-6	TGTGCCAGCAGTTTAAGACAGGGAATTGGGTCACCCCTCCACTTT	CASSLRQGIGSPLHF
.	TRBV3-1/TRBV3-2	.	TRBJ2-5	TGTGCCAGCAGCCAAGGGACTATCCAAGAGACCCAGTACTTC	CASSQGTIQETQYF
.	TRBV2	.	TRBJ2-2	TGTGCCAGCAGTGAAAATCGGGAGCTGTTTTTT	CASSENRELFF
.	TRBV7-2	TRBD2	TRBJ2-5	TGTGCCAGCAGCCCAGGGAGGTTAGCGGGGGGGCGCCAAGAGACCCAGTACTTC	CASSPGRLAGGRQETQYF
.	TRBV6-6	TRBD2	TRBJ2-3	TGTGCCAGCAGTACACTAGCGGGGGGATACACAGATACGCAGTATTTT	CASSTLAGGYTDTQYF
.	TRBV11-3	.	TRBJ2-1	TGTGCCAGCAGCTTCCGCTCCTACAATGAGCAGTTCTTC	CASSFRSYNEQFF
.	TRBV28	.	TRBJ1-1	TGTGCCAGCAGTCACCCGTACAGGATAGGGAACACTGAAGCTTTCTTT	CASSHPYRIGNTEAFF
.	TRBV6-2/TRBV6-3	.	TRBJ2-7	TGTGCCAGCAGCCCCATTGGGAAGCAGTACTTC	CASSPIGKQYF
.	TRBV19	.	TRBJ1-5	TGTGCCAGTAGTAACTTTTTGGCAGAGGGTCAGCCCCAGCATTTT	CASSNFLAEGQPQHF
once	TRBV9	.	TRBJ1-2	TGTGCCAGCAGCCCCTTCCTGGGGGCTATAGGAACGAACTATGGCTACACCTTC	CASSPFLGAIGTNYGYTF
.	TRBV5-1	TRBD2	TRBJ2-5	TGCGCCAGCAGCTCCTATTTAGCGGGAAGTCGAGAGACCCAGTACTTC	CASSSYLAGSRETQYF
.	TRBV7-2	TRBD2	TRBJ2-3	TGTGCCAGCAGCCCTTGGACTAGCGGGTCAGATACGCAGTATTTT	CASSPWTSGSDTQYF